These 31 T cell receptor beta chains came from one sample sequenced in a study of persistence of HIV-infected CD4 T cells. Their antigens are not known. An overlapping HIV-1 Gag peptide pool stimulated these cells at about 1 ug/peptide/mL. CD40L-negative CD69-negative CD45RO-high memory CD4+ T cells were sorted as populations depleted of antigen-responding cells. The immunoSEQ assay was version 4, run in survey mode. Some clones are missing from TCRdb's copy, which holds only in-frame ones; the method was immunoSEQ multiplex PCR. The profile shows 35,000 or so clones, 85% to 90% of them singletons. This specimen consisted of cultured CD4+ T cells from PBMCs, obtained from a patient who received antiretroviral therapy. All receptors come from an adult with HIV. The donor label of this sample is uncertain.

The V call is TRBV9, the J call TRBJ1-1, with unresolved D. V gave up 1 base and J gave up 4 bases, with 8 bases separating them. This CDR3 is built from 13 residues. Germline CDR1 SGDLS, CDR2 YYNGEE. The CDR3 is CASSVQEGTEAFF. The DNA of the CDR3 is TGTGCCAGCAGCGTACAGGAGGGCACTGAAGCTTTCTTT.

The chain carries TRBV2 and TRBJ2-1, with D perhaps matching TRBD1 (6 bases). The V gene lost 3 bases and the J gene lost 0 bases, with 9 bases spanning the gap. The CDR3 is made up of 15 amino acids. Germline V CDR1 and CDR2: SNHLY, FYNNEI. Here the CDR3 reads CASSEDRYSYNEQFF. DNA of the CDR3: TGTGCCAGCAGTGAGGACAGATACTCCTACAATGAGCAGTTCTTC.

The CDR3 sequence: CSATRDTEQYF. The CDR3 nucleotides read TGCAGTGCTACCCGGGACACCGAGCAGTACTTC. V and J are TRBV20-1 and TRBJ2-7; weak D call: TRBD1 (6 bases). The CDR3 runs 11 residues. Germline values: CDR1 DFQATT, CDR2 SNEGSKA (reference sequence). The V end lost 4 bases, the J end lost 6 bases, and 10 bases lay between the germline ends.

The genes are TRBV5-5 and TRBJ1-6; 10 positions match TRBD1. Germline CDR1 and CDR2: SGHKS and YYEKEE (reference sequence). The V gene end was trimmed by 3 bases and the J gene end by 9 bases; junction bases not matched to a gene: 9. The length of the CDR3 is 16 residues. CDR3: CASSSGGQGVGSPLHF. In DNA, the CDR3 is TGTGCCAGCAGCTCCGGCGGACAGGGGGTAGGTTCACCCCTCCACTTT.

The chain links TRBV28 to TRBJ1-5; D unclear. V gave up 5 bases and J gave up 7 bases, with 15 bases separating them. The CDR3 has 14 amino acids. Germline V gives CDR1 MDHEN, CDR2 SYDVKM. The CDR3 bases are TGTGCCAGCAGTGTCCCGCTAAGGGAACAGCCCCAGCATTTT. Translating gives CASSVPLREQPQHF. The full variable domain, its missing parts supplied by reference TRBV28 and TRBJ1-5, is DVKVTQSSRYLVKRTGEKVFLECVQDMDHENMFWYRQDPGLGLRLIYFSYDVKMKEKGDIPEGYSVSREKKERFSLILESASTNQTSMYLCASSVPLREQPQHFGDGTRLSIL.

This clone has a handful of counts. The genes are TRBV20-1 and TRBJ1-5, with no clear D. With 3 bases removed from V and 4 bases from J, the gap between germline ends came to 13 bases. This CDR3 has 14 residues. The germline gives CDR1 DFQATT, CDR2 SNEGSKA (reference sequence). The CDR3 DNA reads TGCAGTGCTAGTCGAAACACAAATAATCAGCCCCAGCATTTT. It is translated as CSASRNTNNQPQHF.

The CDR3 sequence is CASRGKRNTEAFF. CDR3 DNA sequence: TGTGCCAGCAGGGGAAAAAGGAACACTGAAGCTTTCTTT. V and J are TRBV6-5 and TRBJ1-1, with D uncertain. Germline V gene sequence: CDR1 MNHEY, CDR2 SVGAGI. The CDR3 has 13 amino acids. V shed 6 bases and J shed 1 base, with 9 bases lying between them.

CDR3 loop: CASSLTGYEQYF. CDR3 bases: TGTGCCAGCAGTTTGACAGGTTACGAGCAGTACTTC. This sequence joins TRBV27 and TRBJ2-7; D is perhaps TRBD1 (6 bases). CDR1 is MNHEY and CDR2 is SMNVEV in the germline V gene (reference sequence). V shed 3 bases and J shed 4 bases, with 7 bases lying between them. The CDR3 length is 12 residues.

The CDR3 here is CASSVRGSGELFF. The CDR3 nucleotides are TGTGCCAGCAGCGTCCGGGGTTCCGGGGAGCTGTTTTTT. The V and J genes are TRBV9 and TRBJ2-2; D perhaps matches TRBD2 (5 bases). This CDR3 comprises 13 residues. The germline CDR1 and CDR2 sequences are SGDLS and YYNGEE. Trimming left V 2 bases short and J 6 bases short, with 8 bases between. Based on the CDR3 plus reference TRBV9 and TRBJ2-2, the full variable domain is DSGVTQTPKHLITATGQRVTLRCSPRSGDLSVYWYQQSLDQGLQFLIQYYNGEERAKGNILERFSAQQFPDLHSELNLSSLELGDSALYFCASSVRGSGELFFGEGSRLTVL.

The rearrangement links TRBV7-2 to TRBJ2-2; 9 bases are a match to TRBD1. V lost 1 base, J lost 7 bases, and 4 bases stayed unmatched. The CDR3 sequence is 15 residues long. Germline CDR1 SGHTA, CDR2 FQGNSA. CDR3 loop: CASSLGDRVSGELFF. For the CDR3, the DNA is TGTGCCAGCAGCTTAGGGGACAGGGTTAGCGGGGAGCTGTTTTTT.

J is TRBJ2-7 and V is TRBV2; 9 bases line up with TRBD1. V shed 6 bases and J 5 bases; nucleotides not matched to a gene: 14. The CDR3 contains 16 residues. CDR1 and CDR2 (germline): SNHLY, FYNNEI. CDR3 bases: TGTGCCAGCAGAGGTCCTACCGGGACAGGGATCCACGAGCAGTACTTC. Amino acid sequence: CASRGPTGTGIHEQYF.

V is TRBV11-1 and J is TRBJ2-1, with D possibly being TRBD2 (6 bases). The germline CDR1 and CDR2 sequences are SGHAT and FQDESV (reference sequence). The CDR3 runs 14 residues. Trimming removed 5 bases from V and 2 bases from J, with 10 bases in between. CDR3 residues: CASSGGVTYNEQFF. DNA for the CDR3: TGTGCCAGCAGCGGCGGGGTGACCTACAATGAGCAGTTCTTC.

The chain has TRBV5-1 and TRBJ1-6, with 7 bases lining up with TRBD1. CDR1 and CDR2 from the germline V gene are SGHRS and YFSETQ. Unmatched junction bases numbered 7, after V lost 4 bases and J lost 6 bases. The CDR3 consists of 15 residues. The CDR3 region has the DNA TGCGCCAGCAGCGTGCAGGGGGACGGTAATTCACCCCTCCACTTT. This codes for CASSVQGDGNSPLHF.

This sequence joins TRBV5-1 and TRBJ2-6; TRBD1 matches 11 bases. The length of the CDR3 is 16 residues. In germline, CDR1 is SGHRS, CDR2 YFSETQ. Unmatched junction bases numbered 6, after V lost 6 bases and J lost 4 bases. CDR3: CASNGQGAGGANVLTF. Here the CDR3 DNA reads TGCGCCAGCAACGGACAGGGGGCCGGGGGGGCCAACGTCCTGACTTTC.

V usage is TRBV5-1 and J usage is TRBJ2-3; D might be TRBD1 (5 bases). There are 15 residues in the CDR3. CDR1 and CDR2 from the germline V gene are SGHRS and YFSETQ. V lost 3 bases, J lost 2 bases, and 13 bases lay in between. This CDR3 is CASSSSTVSTDTQYF. For the CDR3, the DNA is TGCGCCAGCAGCTCCTCGACAGTATCCACAGATACGCAGTATTTT.

This chain uses TRBV28 with TRBJ2-7; D remains ambiguous. Germline assignment: CDR1 MDHEN and CDR2 SYDVKM. The CDR3 extends over 12 amino acids. V lost 6 bases and J lost 7, with 13 bases in between. CDR3 nucleotide sequence: TGTGCCAGCAGCCAGACACCATCTGAGCAGTACTTC. Translation gives CASSQTPSEQYF. Filled out from reference TRBV28 and TRBJ2-7, the complete variable domain reads DVKVTQSSRYLVKRTGEKVFLECVQDMDHENMFWYRQDPGLGLRLIYFSYDVKMKEKGDIPEGYSVSREKKERFSLILESASTNQTSMYLCASSQTPSEQYFGPGTRLTVT.

The chain joins TRBV18 to TRBJ2-2; no clear D gene. The V and J ends lost 6 bases and 2 bases respectively, with 10 bases between them. Germline CDR1 and CDR2: KGHSH and LQKENI. This CDR3 has 14 residues. The CDR3 here is CASSFAANTGELFF. The CDR3 nucleotides read TGTGCCAGCTCCTTTGCCGCAAACACCGGGGAGCTGTTTTTT.

This clone showed up just a few times. This chain's CDR3 is CASSLGPTGTNSPLHF. In nucleotides, the CDR3 is TGTGCCAGCAGCTTAGGGCCGACGGGCACGAATTCACCCCTCCACTTT. V gene TRBV7-6 combines with J gene TRBJ1-6; D is uncertain. CDR3 size: 16 residues. Per the germline V gene, CDR1 is SGHVS and CDR2 is FNYEAQ. V dropped 1 base and J dropped 7 bases, with 14 bases sitting between them.

The rearrangement joins TRBV6-2 or TRBV6-3 to TRBJ2-2, with TRBD2 matching 7 bases. The length of the CDR3 is 16 residues. Germline lookup yields CDR1 MNHEY and CDR2 SVGEGT. With 4 bases clipped from V and 3 bases from J, the junction kept 8 bases outside the gene matches. CDR3 sequence reads: CASSSGGLRDTGELFF. The CDR3 DNA reads TGTGCCAGCAGTTCGGGGGGTTTGCGAGACACCGGGGAGCTGTTTTTT.

The chain is built from TRBV2 and TRBJ2-1; D might be TRBD1 (7 bases). V lost 4 bases to trimming and J lost 4 bases, with 14 bases between them. Germline V CDR1 and CDR2: SNHLY, FYNNEI. The CDR3 contains 15 residues. The DNA of the CDR3 is TGTGCCAGCAGTGGAAGGCAGGGGGGATACAATGAGCAGTTCTTC. Protein: CASSGRQGGYNEQFF.

The chain joins TRBV3-1 (or the pseudogene TRBV3-2) to TRBJ1-2; D not certain. This CDR3 has 15 residues. Germline CDR1 is LGHDT and CDR2 is YNNKEL (reference sequence). Trimming removed 0 bases at V and 4 bases at J, with 12 bases between. CDR3 bases: TGTGCCAGCAGCCAAGACCCCGGGAGAGTCTATGGCTACACCTTC. Translated, it gives CASSQDPGRVYGYTF.

This rearrangement joins TRBV7-8 to TRBJ1-2; possibly TRBD1 for D (5 bases). Trimming pared 5 bases from V and 1 base from J, leaving 14 bases between. Germline loops: CDR1 SGHVS, CDR2 FQNEAQ. The CDR3 consists of 15 residues. The chain's CDR3 is CASSPGSRDNYGYTF. The CDR3 DNA is TGTGCCAGCAGCCCAGGGTCGAGGGATAACTATGGCTACACCTTC.

The CDR3 DNA sequence: TGCGCCAGCAGCCCCGGACTAGCGAGATACGAGCAGTACTTC. Residues: CASSPGLARYEQYF. V and J are TRBV5-1 and TRBJ2-7; 9 bases line up with TRBD2. The germline V gene encodes CDR1 SGHRS and CDR2 YFSETQ. This CDR3 comprises 14 residues. V shed 4 bases, J shed 4 bases, and the junction held 6 bases outside the gene matches.

The chain recombines TRBV7-9 with TRBJ1-1; perhaps TRBD1 as D (6 bases). Trimming shortened V by 10 bases and J by 1 base, and 13 bases separated the two germline ends. The CDR3 spans 13 residues. Germline CDR1 is SEHNR and CDR2 is FQNEAQ (reference sequence). The CDR3 nucleotides read TGTGCCACACTCAAGACAGGGAACACTGAAGCTTTCTTT. It specifies CATLKTGNTEAFF.

The rearrangement uses TRBV28 and TRBJ2-3; D uncertain. V was shortened by 5 bases and J by 3 bases, with 6 bases between the two germline ends. The CDR3 spans 12 residues. Germline lookup yields CDR1 MDHEN and CDR2 SYDVKM. The CDR3 region is CASSTVTDTQYF. The CDR3, as DNA: TGTGCCAGCAGTACGGTAACAGATACGCAGTATTTT.

This chain links TRBV6-5 with TRBJ1-1; a possible D gene is TRBD1 (6 bases). Germline CDR1 is MNHEY and CDR2 is SVGAGI. V shed 5 bases and J shed 10 bases, with 14 bases lying between them. The CDR3 loop spans 12 amino acids. Written as DNA, the CDR3 is TGTGCCAGCAGTCTACAGGGCTTTGGAGCTTTCTTT. It encodes CASSLQGFGAFF.

The chain has TRBV28 and TRBJ1-4; D is unclear. The CDR3 contains 14 residues. The V gene's germline CDR1 is MDHEN and CDR2 SYDVKM. V lost 5 bases and J 2 bases, leaving 9 bases between the germline ends. CDR3 protein: CASSTPSTNEKLFF. DNA for the CDR3: TGTGCCAGCAGTACACCTTCTACTAATGAAAAACTGTTTTTT. The full variable domain, rest sourced from reference TRBV28 and TRBJ1-4, is DVKVTQSSRYLVKRTGEKVFLECVQDMDHENMFWYRQDPGLGLRLIYFSYDVKMKEKGDIPEGYSVSREKKERFSLILESASTNQTSMYLCASSTPSTNEKLFFGSGTQLSVL.

V and J are TRBV6-5 and TRBJ1-4; no clear D gene. This CDR3 has 11 residues. Trimming left V 5 bases short and J 7 bases short, with 5 bases between. CDR1 is MNHEY, CDR2 SVGAGI, per germline. CDR3 sequence (DNA): TGTGCCAGCAGTCCAAGTGAAAAACTGTTTTTT. Residues: CASSPSEKLFF.

This clone has only one observation. The rearrangement joins TRBV6-1 to TRBJ1-4; D uncertain. Germline-derived CDR1 and CDR2 are MNHNS and SASEGT. The CDR3 runs 16 residues. Trimming removed 4 bases at V and 4 bases at J, with 16 bases between. In DNA, the CDR3 is TGTGCCAGCAGTGCGGGAGCCAGGTGGGGTAATGAAAAACTGTTTTTT. This encodes CASSAGARWGNEKLFF.

The DNA of the CDR3 is TGTGCCAGCATCCGGGACAGGGATGAAAAACTGTTTTTT. It codes for CASIRDRDEKLFF. J is TRBJ1-4 and V is TRBV2; the match to TRBD1 covers 9 bases. The length of the CDR3 is 13 residues. V was clipped by 7 bases and J by 6 bases; unmatched bases: 3. Germline lookup yields CDR1 SNHLY and CDR2 FYNNEI.

CDR3 sequence (DNA): TGTGCCAGCAGTTTAAGGCAGGCTAGCACCGGGGAGCTGTTTTTT. Translation gives CASSLRQASTGELFF. This rearrangement joins TRBV28 to TRBJ2-2; D ambiguous. Germline loops: CDR1 MDHEN, CDR2 SYDVKM. This CDR3 comprises 15 residues. The V gene lost 2 bases and the J gene lost 4 bases, with 11 bases spanning the gap.